The present T cell receptor beta chain was sequenced within a study of tumor and adjacent non-tumor tissue in lung cancer. At the level of the study: Stage I to III disease affected ten to eleven men and 5 women aged about 31 to 85. Samples averaged about 4.3 million productive TCRbeta reads each.

TCRbeta libraries were built with three rounds of nested PCR, modified from ARM-PCR. TCRdb re-called the multiplex PCR reads with MiXCR, one entry per CDR3 protein. The sample has over 100,000 distinct CDR3 sequences, 50% to 70% seen once. RNA was extracted from bulk tissue without any cell sorting. More than 3 cm separated this lung sample from the edge of the tumor. This clonotype was seen just once. The target antigen is unknown. Trimming removed 6 bases at V and 4 bases at J, with 16 bases between. CDR3 size: 14 residues. CDR1 MNHNS and CDR2 SASEGT come from the germline V gene. Findings of the study overall: Normal lung showed higher cumulative top 100 clone frequency than tumor. Compared with tumor, normal lung showed significantly lower TCR diversity.

The origin of this receptor is a man aged 55 to 70 with non-small cell lung cancer. The sequenced sample was distant non-tumor lung tissue. The rearrangement joins TRBV6-1 to TRBJ2-7; D unresolved. In DNA form, the CDR3 reads TGTGCCAGCAGCCCCGGTCCAGCCTCTTACGAGCAGTACTTC. Protein: CASSPGPASYEQYF.